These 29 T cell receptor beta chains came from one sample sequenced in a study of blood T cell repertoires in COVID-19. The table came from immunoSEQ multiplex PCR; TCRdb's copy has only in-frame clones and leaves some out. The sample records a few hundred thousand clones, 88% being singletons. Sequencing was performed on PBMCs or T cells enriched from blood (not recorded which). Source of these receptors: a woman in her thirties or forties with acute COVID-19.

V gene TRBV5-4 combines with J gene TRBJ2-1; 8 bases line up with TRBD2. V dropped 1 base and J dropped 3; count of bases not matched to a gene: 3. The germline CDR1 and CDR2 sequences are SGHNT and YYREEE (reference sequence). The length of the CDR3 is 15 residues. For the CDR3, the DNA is TGTGCCAGCAGCTTGCTTAGCGGGGACTACAATGAGCAGTTCTTC. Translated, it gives CASSLLSGDYNEQFF.

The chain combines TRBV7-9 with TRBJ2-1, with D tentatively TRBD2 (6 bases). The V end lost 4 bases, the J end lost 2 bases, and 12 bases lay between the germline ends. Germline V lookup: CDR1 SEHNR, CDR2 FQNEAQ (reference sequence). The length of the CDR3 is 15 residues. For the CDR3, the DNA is TGTGCCAGCAGCTGGAGCGGGCCAACCTACAATGAGCAGTTCTTC. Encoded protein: CASSWSGPTYNEQFF.

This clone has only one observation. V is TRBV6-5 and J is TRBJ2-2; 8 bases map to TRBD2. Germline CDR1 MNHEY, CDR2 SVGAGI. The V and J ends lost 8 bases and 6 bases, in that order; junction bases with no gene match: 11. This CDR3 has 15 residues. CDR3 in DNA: TGTGCCAGCGCGGCGAGACTAGCGAATCCCGGGGAGCTGTTTTTT. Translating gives CASAARLANPGELFF.

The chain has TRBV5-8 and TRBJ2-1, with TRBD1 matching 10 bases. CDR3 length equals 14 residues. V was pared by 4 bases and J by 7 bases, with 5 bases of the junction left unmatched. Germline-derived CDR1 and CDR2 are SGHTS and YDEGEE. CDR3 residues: CASSPGQGGNEQFF. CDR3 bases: TGTGCCAGCAGCCCCGGACAGGGGGGTAATGAGCAGTTCTTC. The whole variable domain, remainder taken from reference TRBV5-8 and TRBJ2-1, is EAGVTQSPTHLIKTRGQQATLRCSPISGHTSVYWYQQALGLGLQFLLWYDEGEERNRGNFPPRFSGRQFPNYSSELNVNALELEDSALYLCASSPGQGGNEQFFGPGTRLTVL.

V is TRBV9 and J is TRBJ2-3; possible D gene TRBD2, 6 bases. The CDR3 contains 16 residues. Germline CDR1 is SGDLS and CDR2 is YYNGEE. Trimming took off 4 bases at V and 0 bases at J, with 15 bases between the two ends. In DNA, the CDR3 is TGTGCCAGCAGCCCGAGTGGAGGGGCTAGCACAGATACGCAGTATTTT. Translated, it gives CASSPSGGASTDTQYF. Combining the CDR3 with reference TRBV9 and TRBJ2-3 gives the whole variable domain DSGVTQTPKHLITATGQRVTLRCSPRSGDLSVYWYQQSLDQGLQFLIQYYNGEERAKGNILERFSAQQFPDLHSELNLSSLELGDSALYFCASSPSGGASTDTQYFGPGTRLTVL.

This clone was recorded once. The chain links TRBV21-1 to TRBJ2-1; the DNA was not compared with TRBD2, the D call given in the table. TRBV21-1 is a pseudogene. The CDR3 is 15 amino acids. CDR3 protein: CASNRWGGSYNEQFF. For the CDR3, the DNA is TGTGCCAGCAATCGTTGGGGGGGCTCCTACAATGAGCAGTTCTTC.

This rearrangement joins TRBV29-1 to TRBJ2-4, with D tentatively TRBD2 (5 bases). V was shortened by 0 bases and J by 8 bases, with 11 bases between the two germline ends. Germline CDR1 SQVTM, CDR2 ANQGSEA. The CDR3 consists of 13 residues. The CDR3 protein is CSVEDASGYIQYF. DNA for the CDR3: TGCAGCGTTGAAGACGCATCGGGGTACATTCAGTACTTC.

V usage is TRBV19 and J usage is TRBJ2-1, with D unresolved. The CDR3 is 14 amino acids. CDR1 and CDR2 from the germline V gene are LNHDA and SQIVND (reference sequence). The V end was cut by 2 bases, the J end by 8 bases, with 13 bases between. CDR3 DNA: TGTGCCAGTAGTATAATCCCAGTGCTGGATGAGCAGTTCTTC. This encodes CASSIIPVLDEQFF.

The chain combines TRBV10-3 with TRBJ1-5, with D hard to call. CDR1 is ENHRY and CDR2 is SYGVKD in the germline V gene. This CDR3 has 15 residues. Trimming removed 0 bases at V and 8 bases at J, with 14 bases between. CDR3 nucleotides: TGTGCCATCAGTGAGTCCGGTGTAGCCGTTGAGCCCCAGCATTTT. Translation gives CAISESGVAVEPQHF.

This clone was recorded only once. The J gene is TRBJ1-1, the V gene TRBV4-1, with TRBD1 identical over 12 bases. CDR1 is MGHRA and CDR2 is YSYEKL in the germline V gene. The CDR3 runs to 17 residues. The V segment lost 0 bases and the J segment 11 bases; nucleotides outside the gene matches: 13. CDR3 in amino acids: CASSQDILGQGAPGAFF. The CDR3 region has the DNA TGCGCCAGCAGCCAAGATATTTTGGGACAGGGGGCGCCTGGTGCTTTCTTT.

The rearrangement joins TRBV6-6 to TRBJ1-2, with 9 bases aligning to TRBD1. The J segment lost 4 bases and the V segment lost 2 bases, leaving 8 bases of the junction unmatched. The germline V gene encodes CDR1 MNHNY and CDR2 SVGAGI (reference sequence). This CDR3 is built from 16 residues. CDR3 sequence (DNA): TGTGCCAGCAGTTACGATTGGACAGGGGAGGGCTATGGCTACACCTTC. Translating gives CASSYDWTGEGYGYTF.

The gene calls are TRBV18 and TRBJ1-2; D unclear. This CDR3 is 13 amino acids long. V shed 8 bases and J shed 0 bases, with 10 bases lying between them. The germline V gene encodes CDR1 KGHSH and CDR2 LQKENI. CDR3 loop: CASRSGANYGYTF. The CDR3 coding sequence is TGTGCCAGCCGAAGTGGAGCTAACTATGGCTACACCTTC.

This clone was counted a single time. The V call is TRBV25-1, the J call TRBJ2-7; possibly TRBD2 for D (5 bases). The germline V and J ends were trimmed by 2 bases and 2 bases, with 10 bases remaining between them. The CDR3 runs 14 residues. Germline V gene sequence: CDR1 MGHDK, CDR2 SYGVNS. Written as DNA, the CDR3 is TGTGCCAGCAGTGAAGGAGGCACCACCTACGAGCAGTACTTC. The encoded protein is CASSEGGTTYEQYF.

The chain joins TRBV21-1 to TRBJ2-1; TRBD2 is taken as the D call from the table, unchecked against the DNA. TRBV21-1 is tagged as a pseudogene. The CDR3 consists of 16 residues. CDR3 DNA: TGTGCCAGCAGCAAAGTTACAGCGGGAGACTACAATGAGCAGTTCTTC. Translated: CASSKVTAGDYNEQFF.

As DNA, the CDR3 is TGTGCCAGCAGCCCGGTAGCAGGGTCCTCCTACGAGCAGTACTTC. Translating it yields CASSPVAGSSYEQYF. V gene TRBV4-2 combines with J gene TRBJ2-7; TRBD1 might be the D (5 bases). Looked up from germline, CDR1 is LGHNA and CDR2 is YNFKEQ. CDR3 length: 15 amino acids. Trimming stripped 4 bases from V and 0 bases from J, with 13 bases between.

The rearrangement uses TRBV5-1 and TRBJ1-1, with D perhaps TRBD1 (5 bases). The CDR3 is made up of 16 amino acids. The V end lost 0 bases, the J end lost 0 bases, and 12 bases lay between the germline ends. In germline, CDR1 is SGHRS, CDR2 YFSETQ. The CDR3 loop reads CASSLGTGNMNTEAFF. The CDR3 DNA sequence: TGCGCCAGCAGCTTGGGAACAGGAAACATGAACACTGAAGCTTTCTTT.

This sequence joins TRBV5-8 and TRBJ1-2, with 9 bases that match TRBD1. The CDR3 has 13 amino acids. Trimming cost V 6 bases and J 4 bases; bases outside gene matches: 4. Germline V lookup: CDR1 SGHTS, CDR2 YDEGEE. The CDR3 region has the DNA TGTGCCAGCATCAAGGACAGGGGCTATGGCTACACCTTC. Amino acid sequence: CASIKDRGYGYTF.

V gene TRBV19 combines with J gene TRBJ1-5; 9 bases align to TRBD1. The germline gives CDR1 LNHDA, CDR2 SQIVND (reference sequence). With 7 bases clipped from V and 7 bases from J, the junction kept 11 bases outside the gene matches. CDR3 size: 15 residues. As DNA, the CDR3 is TGTGCCAGTAAAACCCGGGACAGGGAAGTGCAGCCCCAGCATTTT. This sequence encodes CASKTRDREVQPQHF.

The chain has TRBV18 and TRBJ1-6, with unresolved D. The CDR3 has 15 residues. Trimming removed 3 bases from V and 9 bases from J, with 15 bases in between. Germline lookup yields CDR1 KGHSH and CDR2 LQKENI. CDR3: CASSPREFEGSPLHF. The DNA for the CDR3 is TGTGCCAGCTCACCCCGGGAGTTCGAGGGTTCACCCCTCCACTTT.

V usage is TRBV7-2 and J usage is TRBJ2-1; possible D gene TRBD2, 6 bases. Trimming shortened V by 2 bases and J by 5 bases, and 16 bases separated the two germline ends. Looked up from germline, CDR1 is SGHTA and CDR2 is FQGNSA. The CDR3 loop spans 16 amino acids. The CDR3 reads CASSLSEGLADNEQFF. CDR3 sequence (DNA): TGTGCCAGCAGCTTATCGGAGGGGCTAGCCGACAATGAGCAGTTCTTC.

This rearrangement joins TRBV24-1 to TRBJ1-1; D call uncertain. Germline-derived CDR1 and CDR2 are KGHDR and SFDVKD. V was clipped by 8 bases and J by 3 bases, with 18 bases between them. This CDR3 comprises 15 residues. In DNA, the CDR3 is TGTGCCACCATGCGCTTCTCGAGGATGTACACTGAAGCTTTCTTT. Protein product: CATMRFSRMYTEAFF.

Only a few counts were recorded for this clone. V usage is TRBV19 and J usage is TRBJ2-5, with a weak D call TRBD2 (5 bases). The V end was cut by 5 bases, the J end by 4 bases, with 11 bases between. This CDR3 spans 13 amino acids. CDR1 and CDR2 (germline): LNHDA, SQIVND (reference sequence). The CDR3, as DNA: TGTGCCAGTAGTTCTTCCGGGGTAGAGACCCAGTACTTC. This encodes CASSSSGVETQYF.

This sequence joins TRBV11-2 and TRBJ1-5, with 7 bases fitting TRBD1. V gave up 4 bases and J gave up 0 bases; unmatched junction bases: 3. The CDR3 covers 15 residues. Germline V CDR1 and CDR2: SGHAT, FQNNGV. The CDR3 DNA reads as TGTGCCAGCAGCTCCCAGGGGGATAGCAATCAGCCCCAGCATTTT. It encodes CASSSQGDSNQPQHF. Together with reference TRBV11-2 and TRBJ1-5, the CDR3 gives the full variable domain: EAGVAQSPRYKIIEKRQSVAFWCNPISGHATLYWYQQILGQGPKLLIQFQNNGVVDDSQLPKDRFSAERLKGVDSTLKIQPAKLEDSAVYLCASSSQGDSNQPQHFGDGTRLSIL.

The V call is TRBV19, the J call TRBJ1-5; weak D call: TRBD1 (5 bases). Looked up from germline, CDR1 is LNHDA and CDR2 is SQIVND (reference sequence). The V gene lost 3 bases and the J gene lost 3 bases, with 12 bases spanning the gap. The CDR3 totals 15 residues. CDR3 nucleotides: TGTGCCAGTAGTATCACAGGAGACCTCAATCAGCCCCAGCATTTT. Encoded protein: CASSITGDLNQPQHF.

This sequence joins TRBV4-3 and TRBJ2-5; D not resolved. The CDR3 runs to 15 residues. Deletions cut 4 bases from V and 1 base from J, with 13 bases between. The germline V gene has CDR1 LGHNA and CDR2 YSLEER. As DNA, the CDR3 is TGCGCCAGCAGCCGCTTGTTAGACTTCCAAGAGACCCAGTACTTC. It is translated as CASSRLLDFQETQYF.

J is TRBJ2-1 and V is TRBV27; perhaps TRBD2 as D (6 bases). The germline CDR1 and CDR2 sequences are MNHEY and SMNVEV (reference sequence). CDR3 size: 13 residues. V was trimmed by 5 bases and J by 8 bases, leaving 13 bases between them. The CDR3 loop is CASSLWRDYEQFF. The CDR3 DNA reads TGTGCCAGCAGTCTTTGGCGGGACTATGAGCAGTTCTTC.

CDR3: CASSSGLAVYEQYV. The DNA for the CDR3 is TGTGCCAGCAGCTCCGGACTAGCGGTCTACGAGCAGTACGTC. The chain recombines TRBV7-2 with TRBJ2-7, with 10 bases identical to TRBD2. V shed 4 bases and J 3 bases; nucleotides not matched to a gene: 3. This CDR3 region has 14 residues. Looked up from germline, CDR1 is SGHTA and CDR2 is FQGNSA.

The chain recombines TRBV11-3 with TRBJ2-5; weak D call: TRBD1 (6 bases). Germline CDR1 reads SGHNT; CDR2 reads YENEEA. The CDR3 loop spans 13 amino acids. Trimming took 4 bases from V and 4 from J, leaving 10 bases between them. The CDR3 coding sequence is TGTGCCAGCAGCTCAGGGGTAGCAGAGACCCAGTACTTC. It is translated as CASSSGVAETQYF.

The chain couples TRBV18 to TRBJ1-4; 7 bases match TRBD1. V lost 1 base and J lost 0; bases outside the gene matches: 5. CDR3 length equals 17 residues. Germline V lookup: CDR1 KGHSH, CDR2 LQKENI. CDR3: CASSPLQDRSTNEKLFF. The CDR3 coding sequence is TGTGCCAGCTCACCACTCCAGGACAGGTCAACTAATGAAAAACTGTTTTTT.